The sequence of this T cell receptor (beta chain) was determined in a study of blood T cell repertoires in COVID-19. Overall study: Both acute and convalescent COVID-19 samples were obtained from the United States, Italy and Spain. Sample material is recorded as cDNA or gDNA derived from T cells, B-cell-depleted T cells, or PBMCs.

Per the original data handling: The assay estimated nucleated cells by amplifying reference gene primers. Produced via immunoSEQ multiplex PCR; TCRdb's table is partial and in-frame only. The V and J calls and clone size are taken from that table; D and trimming were inferred from the DNA. The table has over 75,000 clones, 90% seen once. The sample taken for sequencing was peripheral blood. This TCR was recovered from a human donor with active COVID-19. The donor label of this sample is uncertain.

Written as DNA, the CDR3 is TGTGCCAGCCGACAGAGAGCCAATGAGCAGTTCTTC. Protein sequence: CASRQRANEQFF. The V gene is TRBV27, the J gene TRBJ2-1, with a possible D match to TRBD1 (5 bases). The CDR3 totals 12 residues. CDR1 MNHEY and CDR2 SMNVEV come from the germline V gene (reference sequence). V was trimmed by 8 bases and J by 6 bases, leaving 11 bases between them.